Following are 9 T cell receptor beta chains from one sample sequenced in a study of cytomegalovirus exposure and HLA in healthy donors. PCR was performed using 60 Vbeta and 13 Jbeta primers. TCRdb's copy holds only in-frame clones and misses some; the assay was immunoSEQ multiplex PCR. The data contain tens of thousands of clones, approximately 72% of them singletons. Sequencing used PBMCs. Source of these receptors: a woman in her twenties or thirties in good health and CMV-seronegative.

The chain links TRBV6-5 to TRBJ1-1, with 7 bases identical to TRBD1. Germline CDR1 and CDR2: MNHEY and SVGAGI. The CDR3 runs 12 residues. The V and J ends lost 6 bases and 11 bases, in that order; junction bases with no gene match: 9. The CDR3 reads CASRRTTGMAFF. Written as DNA, the CDR3 is TGTGCCAGCAGACGGACGACAGGGATGGCTTTCTTT.

This clone was counted only a few times. The rearrangement uses TRBV20-1 and TRBJ1-1; no firm D call. V was pared by 5 bases and J by 11 bases, with 15 bases between. The CDR3 runs 11 residues. CDR1 is DFQATT and CDR2 is SNEGSKA in the germline V gene (reference sequence). The chain's CDR3 is CSAPKVLEAFF. The CDR3 DNA sequence: TGCAGTGCTCCCAAAGTCCTAGAGGCTTTCTTT.

A single count supports this clone. The rearrangement joins TRBV30 to TRBJ1-2; D may be TRBD1 (6 bases). The V end was cut by 0 bases, the J end by 8 bases, with 13 bases between. Germline V lookup: CDR1 GTSNPN, CDR2 SVGIG (reference sequence). The CDR3 extends over 13 amino acids. Here the CDR3 DNA reads TGTGCCTGGAGTGTGGGACAAGGGGGAGGCTACACCTTC. Encoded protein: CAWSVGQGGGYTF.

V gene TRBV4-1 combines with J gene TRBJ1-6; D gene ambiguous. Trimming took off 0 bases at V and 10 bases at J, with 13 bases between the two ends. Germline CDR1 and CDR2: MGHRA and YSYEKL. The CDR3 is 15 residues long. The CDR3, as DNA: TGCGCCAGCAGCCAAGAAACGCTGGGGAGGTCACCCCTCCACTTT. This codes for CASSQETLGRSPLHF.

J is TRBJ1-1 and V is TRBV10-3, with TRBD1 as a possible D gene (6 bases). The CDR3 has 12 residues. Germline CDR1 reads ENHRY; CDR2 reads SYGVKD. Between the trimmed V and J ends, which lost 4 bases and 5 bases, there was a span of 8 bases. The CDR3 DNA reads as TGTGCCATCAGTGGGGGGACAACTGAAGCTTTCTTT. Its protein is CAISGGTTEAFF.

This sequence joins TRBV28 and TRBJ2-1; TRBD2 aligns across 8 bases. The CDR3 runs 15 residues. The junction had 5 bases not matched to a gene; V was cut back by 5 bases and J by 2 bases. Germline V gives CDR1 MDHEN, CDR2 SYDVKM. CDR3 in DNA: TGTGCCAGCAGTCCGAATAGCGGGGCCTACAATGAGCAGTTCTTC. Translation: CASSPNSGAYNEQFF.

In its sample, this clone was seen a few times. This chain uses TRBV5-4 with TRBJ2-7; 13 nucleotides line up with TRBD2. The CDR3 length is 15 residues. J was trimmed by 4 bases and V by 0 bases; bases with no gene match: 1. The V gene's germline CDR1 is SGHNT and CDR2 YYREEE (reference sequence). CDR3 sequence (DNA): TGTGCCAGCAGCTTGGGGACTAGCGGGGGATACGAGCAGTACTTC. This encodes CASSLGTSGGYEQYF.

The chain is built from TRBV11-3 and TRBJ2-3; 8 nucleotides align to TRBD1. There are 14 residues in the CDR3. Germline trimming cut 5 bases from V and 10 bases from J; bases unmatched to any gene: 11. The germline V gene has CDR1 SGHNT and CDR2 YENEEA. The CDR3 sequence: CASSGSSTGDAQYF. The CDR3 DNA follows: TGTGCCAGCAGCGGATCATCGACAGGGGATGCGCAGTATTTT.

The chain joins TRBV11-3 to TRBJ1-1; 11 bases map to TRBD1. Trimming removed 6 bases from V and 4 bases from J; junction bases left unmatched: 4. Germline V gene lookup returns CDR1 SGHNT and CDR2 YENEEA. The CDR3 sequence is 14 residues long. The CDR3 DNA reads TGTGCCAGCAGATCCGGGACAGGGGGCACTGAAGCTTTCTTT. Amino acids: CASRSGTGGTEAFF.